Presented here are 26 T cell receptor beta chains from one specimen sequenced in a study of neurological immune-mediated disorders. TCRdb re-derived calls from the 5' RACE reads in MiXCR, one entry per CDR3 protein. The sample has approximately 80,000 distinct CDR3 sequences; about 4.3% are singletons. Time point denoted: longitudinal time-point 3. Material: PBMCs. Receptors were obtained from a woman aged 55-70 years with multiple sclerosis.

This clonotype was seen repeatedly, ten times or more. CDR3 protein: CASSWGTSNSEQFF. CDR3 bases: TGTGCCAGCAGCTGGGGGACTAGTAACAGCGAGCAGTTCTTC. V and J are TRBV11-2 and TRBJ2-1, with 8 bases aligning to TRBD2. Losses at the gene ends were 4 bases for V and 10 bases for J; bases not matched to a gene: 9. The CDR3 is 14 amino acids. Looked up from germline, CDR1 is SGHAT and CDR2 is FQNNGV.

This clonotype was detected ten times or more. J is TRBJ2-6 and V is TRBV5-1; D unresolved. The CDR3 covers 16 residues. Germline V gene sequence: CDR1 SGHRS, CDR2 YFSETQ. V dropped 0 bases and J dropped 0 bases, with 7 bases sitting between them. CDR3 DNA sequence: TGCGCCAGCAGCTTGGCCACGGCCTCTGGGGCCAACGTCCTGACTTTC. It translates to CASSLATASGANVLTF.

This clonotype was seen repeatedly, ten times or more. The chain combines TRBV5-1 with TRBJ2-1; 7 nucleotides line up with TRBD2. The V gene's germline CDR1 is SGHRS and CDR2 YFSETQ. Losses at the gene ends were 0 bases for V and 4 bases for J; bases not matched to a gene: 1. The CDR3 totals 14 residues. The CDR3 loop is CASSLVLAYNEQFF. The CDR3 DNA reads as TGCGCCAGCAGCTTGGTACTAGCGTACAATGAGCAGTTCTTC.

This clonotype was seen at least ten times. The chain has TRBV5-1 and TRBJ2-7; tentative D call: TRBD1 (5 bases). Per the germline V gene, CDR1 is SGHRS and CDR2 is YFSETQ. The CDR3 is 16 residues long. Trimming cost V 2 bases and J 5 bases, with 20 bases left between them. In nucleotides, the CDR3 is TGCGCCAGCAGCTTCATGGAAGTCGACCAGGGCCACGAGCAGTACTTC. Its translation is CASSFMEVDQGHEQYF.

This clonotype was observed many times. The genes are TRBV6-5 and TRBJ2-3; no reliable D call. V was trimmed by 10 bases and J by 8 bases, leaving 16 bases between them. The CDR3 length is 12 residues. Germline lookup yields CDR1 MNHEY and CDR2 SVGAGI. The CDR3, as DNA: TGTGCCACTTCGCCCGGGCGTGGTACGCAGTATTTT. Its translation: CATSPGRGTQYF.

Many counts were recorded for this clonotype. This chain joins TRBV6-2 or TRBV6-3 and TRBJ1-1, with TRBD1 matching 8 bases. Germline V gene lookup returns CDR1 MNHEY and CDR2 SVGEGT. The V segment lost 4 bases and the J segment 0 bases; nucleotides outside the gene matches: 13. The CDR3 length is 18 residues. The CDR3: CASSSPTGAAIMNTEAFF. CDR3 in DNA: TGTGCCAGCAGTTCTCCGACAGGGGCAGCCATTATGAACACTGAAGCTTTCTTT.

This clonotype was counted at least ten times. The rearrangement links TRBV7-8 to TRBJ2-1, with 7 bases lining up with TRBD1. This CDR3 is built from 17 residues. CDR1 is SGHVS and CDR2 is FQNEAQ in the germline V gene. V trimming: 6 bases; J trimming: 2 bases; junction bases outside the gene matches: 13. The CDR3 loop reads CASSFNRNRGAYNEQFF. CDR3 nucleotide sequence: TGTGCCAGCAGTTTCAATAGGAACAGGGGTGCCTACAATGAGCAGTTCTTC.

This clonotype has ten or more counts. V gene TRBV20-1 combines with J gene TRBJ1-5; D perhaps matches TRBD1 (6 bases). This CDR3 spans 13 amino acids. V was clipped by 3 bases and J by 9 bases, with 15 bases between them. In germline, CDR1 is DFQATT, CDR2 SNEGSKA (reference sequence). Here the CDR3 reads CSASGQLSSPQHF. The CDR3 DNA sequence: TGCAGTGCTAGCGGACAGCTTTCATCGCCCCAGCATTTT.

This clonotype was recorded many times. DNA of the CDR3: TGTGCCAGCAGCCAAGTTACTGCGGTGAACACTGAAGCTTTCTTT. Residues: CASSQVTAVNTEAFF. The chain recombines TRBV7-9 with TRBJ1-1; D is ambiguous. The CDR3 covers 15 residues. The germline gives CDR1 SEHNR, CDR2 FQNEAQ (reference sequence). Between the trimmed V and J ends, which lost 5 bases and 0 bases, there was a span of 13 bases.

This clonotype showed up many times. The CDR3 loop is CASSLEGRRNTIYF. In nucleotides, the CDR3 is TGTGCCAGCAGCTTAGAAGGCCGACGAAACACCATATATTTT. This sequence joins TRBV11-2 and TRBJ1-3, with D uncertain. V lost 0 bases, J lost 5 bases, and 8 bases lay in between. CDR3 size: 14 residues. Germline assignment: CDR1 SGHAT and CDR2 FQNNGV.

The chain recombines TRBV25-1 with TRBJ2-2; 7 bases map to TRBD1. After removal of 6 bases from V and 4 bases from J, the junction contained 5 bases not matched to a gene. CDR1 MGHDK and CDR2 SYGVNS come from the germline V gene. The CDR3 is 14 amino acids. The CDR3 DNA reads as TGTGCCAGCAGGACAGGGTTGGTCACCGGGGAGCTGTTTTTT. Translation gives CASRTGLVTGELFF.

This clonotype was found many times. The J gene is TRBJ1-2, the V gene TRBV20-1, with D uncertain. V was pared by 0 bases and J by 1 base, with 12 bases between. From germline, CDR1 is DFQATT and CDR2 SNEGSKA (reference sequence). The CDR3 has 15 amino acids. As DNA, the CDR3 is TGCAGTGCTAGAGATTTGGCAGGTCTTAACTATGGCTACACCTTC. This codes for CSARDLAGLNYGYTF.

This clonotype was found many times. The chain joins TRBV20-1 to TRBJ2-7; D is perhaps TRBD2 (5 bases). Trimming removed 7 bases from V and 3 bases from J, with 10 bases in between. CDR1 is DFQATT and CDR2 is SNEGSKA in the germline V gene (reference sequence). The CDR3 totals 11 residues. The DNA of the CDR3 is TGCAGTGTCTATCGGGGCTACGAGCAGTACTTC. This gives the protein CSVYRGYEQYF.

This clonotype was recorded at least ten times. This chain uses TRBV3-1 with TRBJ1-4; no reliable D call. Trimming shortened V by 3 bases and J by 1 base, and 12 bases separated the two germline ends. Germline CDR1 reads LGHDT; CDR2 reads YNNKEL (reference sequence). The length of the CDR3 is 16 residues. Here the CDR3 reads CASSHTNSLTNEKLFF. The DNA for the CDR3 is TGTGCCAGCAGCCACACAAACAGTCTAACTAATGAAAAACTGTTTTTT.

V gene TRBV29-1 combines with J gene TRBJ1-1; a weak D match, TRBD1 (6 bases). Per the germline V gene, CDR1 is SQVTM and CDR2 is ANQGSEA. The CDR3 length is 14 residues. The V gene lost 5 bases and the J gene lost 4 bases, with 17 bases spanning the gap. The DNA for the CDR3 is TGCAGCGTTACCAGGATGGACAGTTCCACTGAAGCTTTCTTT. Its translation: CSVTRMDSSTEAFF.

Points on this clonotype: One end of the junction fails to match germline, which may point to a read error. The rearrangement uses TRBV7-9 and TRBJ1-5; weak D call: TRBD1 (6 bases). Germline-derived CDR1 and CDR2 are SEHNR and FQNEAQ (reference sequence). The CDR3 extends over 16 amino acids. This CDR3 is CTSSLCGRGGNQPQHF. CDR3 coding DNA: TGTACCAGCAGCTTATGTGGCAGGGGCGGTAATCAGCCCCAGCATTTT.

This clonotype came up many times. The gene calls are TRBV5-1 and TRBJ1-1; 7 bases are a match to TRBD1. V shed 1 base and J 5 bases; nucleotides not matched to a gene: 5. This CDR3 spans 14 amino acids. Germline CDR1 SGHRS, CDR2 YFSETQ. The CDR3, as DNA: TGCGCCAGCAGCTTGCTCGAGGGGGCGACTGAAGCTTTCTTT. Translated, it gives CASSLLEGATEAFF.

There are many counts of this clonotype. This chain uses TRBV12-3 or TRBV12-4 with TRBJ2-3, with D perhaps matching TRBD1 (6 bases). V was trimmed by 7 bases and J by 0 bases, leaving 17 bases between them. The CDR3 extends over 16 amino acids. This chain's CDR3 is CASTKQGTTSTDTQYF. CDR3 nucleotides: TGTGCCAGCACCAAACAGGGAACTACTAGCACAGATACGCAGTATTTT.

This clonotype qualifies as medium-sized. The chain recombines TRBV28 with TRBJ2-2, with TRBD2 matching over 8 bases. With 2 bases clipped from V and 5 bases from J, the junction kept 7 bases outside the gene matches. The V gene's germline CDR1 is MDHEN and CDR2 SYDVKM. The CDR3 has 16 amino acids. CDR3 in DNA: TGTGCCAGCAGTTTAATGCCGGGAGGGAAAACCGGGGAGCTGTTTTTT. Translating it yields CASSLMPGGKTGELFF.

There are many counts of this clonotype. This chain links TRBV24-1 with TRBJ2-5, with TRBD1 matching 11 bases. Germline V gene sequence: CDR1 KGHDR, CDR2 SFDVKD. Trimming removed 3 bases from V and 1 base from J; junction bases left unmatched: 6. The CDR3 sequence is 17 residues long. The CDR3 here is CATSDPGTGGIQETQYF. DNA of the CDR3: TGTGCCACCAGTGATCCAGGGACAGGGGGAATCCAAGAGACCCAGTACTTC.

V is TRBV30 and J is TRBJ2-7; D might be TRBD1 (5 bases). Germline V CDR1 and CDR2: GTSNPN, SVGIG (reference sequence). Trimming cost V 4 bases and J 2 bases, with 9 bases left between them. CDR3 length: 12 residues. CDR3 amino acids: CAWTDKAYEQYF. The CDR3 DNA is TGTGCCTGGACGGACAAAGCCTACGAGCAGTACTTC.

This clonotype has a count of ten or more. The chain couples TRBV5-1 to TRBJ2-1, with D perhaps being TRBD1 or TRBD2 (5 bases each). There are 15 residues in the CDR3. Trimming took 0 bases from V and 0 from J, leaving 7 bases between them. Germline V gene sequence: CDR1 SGHRS, CDR2 YFSETQ. The CDR3 reads CASSLVGGSYNEQFF. CDR3 bases: TGCGCCAGCAGCTTGGTTGGGGGCTCCTACAATGAGCAGTTCTTC.

This clonotype was counted many times. This chain uses TRBV15 with TRBJ1-5; D is ambiguous. Germline CDR1 is LNHNV and CDR2 is YYDKDF (reference sequence). The CDR3 loop spans 14 amino acids. V gave up 1 base and J gave up 1 base, with 5 bases separating them. CDR3 protein: CATSRVGSNQPQHF. The CDR3 nucleotides read TGTGCCACCAGCAGAGTGGGCAGCAATCAGCCCCAGCATTTT.

This clonotype was observed many times. This chain connects TRBV7-8 to TRBJ2-7; D remains unclear. The CDR3 is 14 amino acids. Germline assignment: CDR1 SGHVS and CDR2 FQNEAQ. Trimming removed 2 bases from V and 1 base from J, with 9 bases in between. CDR3 in DNA: TGTGCCAGCAGCTTACTCCGGCAGTCCTACGAGCAGTACTTC. Residues: CASSLLRQSYEQYF.

This clonotype was counted at least ten times. In DNA, the CDR3 is TGTGCCAGCAGCTTGGGCCTTACACTGAACACTGAAGCTTTCTTT. Translating gives CASSLGLTLNTEAFF. The V call is TRBV5-5, the J call TRBJ1-1; D is uncertain. CDR3 length: 15 amino acids. The germline gives CDR1 SGHKS, CDR2 YYEKEE (reference sequence). Trimming took 0 bases from V and 0 from J, leaving 9 bases between them.

The sample holds many counts of this clonotype. The chain employs TRBV5-1 and TRBJ2-5, with D perhaps being TRBD1 or TRBD2 (5 bases each). The CDR3 covers 15 residues. Between the trimmed V and J ends, which lost 6 bases and 5 bases, there was a span of 20 bases. Per the germline V gene, CDR1 is SGHRS and CDR2 is YFSETQ. The CDR3 DNA is TGCGCCAGCAACACACCGGGCAGGGAGAGGGAGACCCAGTACTTC. Translated: CASNTPGRERETQYF.